The 5 T cell receptor beta chains below come from one sample, sequenced in a study of T cell repertoires in cytomegalovirus infection. TCRdb processed the reads anew with MiXCR; each CDR3 protein has one entry. The repertoire holds tens of thousands of distinct CDR3 sequences, with about 24% as singletons. No antigens are known for them. Source: CD8+ T cells from cultured PBMCs, taken from culture after CMV antigen stimulation. These receptors all stem from a human donor in good health (CMV status not recorded). Some clones in this sample may be carry-over from other donors' samples.

The chain links TRBV20-1 to TRBJ2-5; tentative D call: TRBD2 (6 bases). Trimming cost V 6 bases and J 5 bases, with 19 bases left between them. Germline V gene data show CDR1 as DFQATT and CDR2 as SNEGSKA (reference sequence). The CDR3 is 14 amino acids. The DNA of the CDR3 is TGCAGTGCCCCCCGGACGGGGGTGGAGGAGACCCAGTACTTC. Its protein is CSAPRTGVEETQYF.

The V and J genes are TRBV20-1 and TRBJ2-5, with TRBD2 identical over 13 bases. This CDR3 contains 15 residues. V was pared by 3 bases and J by 2 bases, with 3 bases of the junction left unmatched. The germline V gene has CDR1 DFQATT and CDR2 SNEGSKA (reference sequence). The CDR3, as DNA: TGCAGTGCTAGCGAACTAGCGGGGGGGCAAGAGACCCAGTACTTC. It encodes CSASELAGGQETQYF.

The V and J genes are TRBV9 and TRBJ1-2; tentatively, D is TRBD1 (5 bases). Trimming left V 5 bases short and J 2 bases short, with 10 bases between. Germline lookup yields CDR1 SGDLS and CDR2 YYNGEE. The CDR3 loop spans 13 amino acids. The CDR3 coding sequence is TGTGCCAGCAGTGGAGGGGTGAACTATGGCTACACCTTC. As protein: CASSGGVNYGYTF.

The J gene is TRBJ1-2, the V gene TRBV11-2; D ambiguous. Per germline, CDR1 SGHAT and CDR2 FQNNGV. V was trimmed by 5 bases and J by 5 bases, leaving 9 bases between them. This CDR3 spans 12 amino acids. CDR3 in amino acids: CASSMIAYGYTF. In DNA form, the CDR3 reads TGTGCCAGCAGCATGATAGCTTATGGCTACACCTTC.

This clonotype came up a few times. The CDR3, as DNA: TGTGCCAGCAGCCGCCGGATAGGCGAAGGACAGGGGACCTACGAGCAGTACTTC. Protein: CASSRRIGEGQGTYEQYF. This chain joins TRBV7-9 and TRBJ2-7; 9 bases line up with TRBD1. Per germline, CDR1 SEHNR and CDR2 FQNEAQ (reference sequence). The V gene end was trimmed by 5 bases and the J gene end by 2 bases; junction bases not matched to a gene: 16. The CDR3 spans 18 residues.